This TCR beta chain was found in a study of T cell repertoires in cytomegalovirus infection. Study-wide background: Used in the study were CMV epitopes, some recently identified and HLA-C-restricted, others well-studied and HLA-B-restricted. Matching HLA type and CMV infection were both indicated by public TCR beta signatures. Points from the study as a whole: There were carriers of CMV plus the relevant HLA, and cumulative public TCR beta family frequency identified them. HLA-C-restricted CMV-specific TCR beta clonotypes prevailed in the ex vivo response.

The CDR3 is 15 residues long. In germline, CDR1 is ENHRY, CDR2 SYGVKD. V lost 8 bases to trimming and J lost 0 bases, with 14 bases between them. There are a few counts of this clonotype. Its antigen is unidentified. TCRdb re-called the reads through MiXCR, storing one row per CDR3 protein. The table includes 700,000 to 850,000 distinct CDR3 sequences, 30% to 35% detected once. The gene calls are TRBV10-3 and TRBJ1-3; D not resolved. The specimen comprised cultured CD8+ T cells from PBMCs, sampled from culture after CMV antigen stimulation. The origin of this receptor is a human donor in good health (CMV status not recorded). Some clones in this sample may be carry-over from other donors' samples. The CDR3, as DNA: TGTGCCATCTCCCGGGTCGATTTCTCTGGAAACACCATATATTTT. Its protein product is CAISRVDFSGNTIYF.